The 8 T cell receptor beta chains below all came from one sample that was sequenced in a study of cytomegalovirus exposure and HLA in healthy donors. 13 Jbeta primers and 60 Vbeta primers were used for the PCR. Clones were read by immunoSEQ multiplex PCR, and TCRdb kept only the in-frame ones, dropping some. Altogether about 140,000 clones are present, approximately 83% being singletons, with the ten largest covering roughly 4%. Input material: PBMCs. The receptor source for this set is a middle-aged man in good health and CMV-seropositive.

The J gene is TRBJ2-5, the V gene TRBV5-1, with TRBD1 as a possible D gene (5 bases). CDR1 is SGHRS, CDR2 YFSETQ, per germline. This CDR3 has 13 amino acids. Trimming left V 0 bases short and J 7 bases short, with 10 bases between. CDR3 nucleotide sequence: TGCGCCAGCAGCTTGGAAGGAAGGGGGACCCAGTACTTC. Residues: CASSLEGRGTQYF.

The rearrangement links TRBV19 to TRBJ2-7; TRBD2 matches 9 bases. Germline lookup yields CDR1 LNHDA and CDR2 SQIVND (reference sequence). CDR3 length equals 14 residues. The junction had 5 bases not matched to a gene; V was cut back by 6 bases and J by 2 bases. The CDR3: CASSTSGFPYEQYF. Here the CDR3 DNA reads TGTGCCAGTAGCACTAGCGGGTTCCCCTACGAGCAGTACTTC. The whole variable domain, remainder taken from reference TRBV19 and TRBJ2-7, is DGGITQSPKYLFRKEGQNVTLSCEQNLNHDAMYWYRQDPGQGLRLIYYSQIVNDFQKGDIAEGYSVSREKKESFPLTVTSAQKNPTAFYLCASSTSGFPYEQYFGPGTRLTVT.

Of note for this clone: This sample includes further DNA sequences coding for the same CDR3. The chain has TRBV30 and TRBJ2-3; a weak D match, TRBD2 (5 bases). This CDR3 has 14 amino acids. The V gene lost 0 bases and the J gene lost 0 bases, with 7 bases spanning the gap. Germline V gene sequence: CDR1 GTSNPN, CDR2 SVGIG (reference sequence). CDR3 DNA: TGTGCCTGGAGTGTACTAGGCAGCACAGATACGCAGTATTTT. Its translation is CAWSVLGSTDTQYF.

The chain has TRBV6-5 and TRBJ2-3, with D unresolved. The CDR3 covers 12 residues. Germline CDR1 MNHEY, CDR2 SVGAGI. Trimming took 6 bases from V and 2 from J, leaving 6 bases between them. The CDR3 region is CASRSFTDTQYF. DNA of the CDR3: TGTGCCAGCAGATCATTCACAGATACGCAGTATTTT.

The chain recombines TRBV2 with TRBJ2-7; D possibly corresponds to TRBD2 (7 bases). CDR1 and CDR2 (germline): SNHLY, FYNNEI. Deletions cut 7 bases from V and 6 bases from J, with 22 bases between. The CDR3 length is 15 residues. The CDR3 protein is CASTLPGGQGREQYF. The CDR3 nucleotides are TGTGCCAGCACTTTGCCCGGGGGGCAGGGCCGCGAGCAGTACTTC.

This clone has just a few counts. The rearrangement links TRBV4-1 to TRBJ1-6; the D is unclear. Germline CDR1 and CDR2: MGHRA and YSYEKL. Trimming left V 1 base short and J 6 bases short, with 13 bases between. This CDR3 region has 16 residues. The CDR3 coding sequence is TGCGCCAGCAGCCAAGGAGGGAGTCTAGGTAATTCACCCCTCCACTTT. Translated: CASSQGGSLGNSPLHF.

This clone came up once. V is TRBV30 and J is TRBJ1-4; no clear D gene. The CDR3 consists of 13 residues. CDR1 is GTSNPN, CDR2 SVGIG, per germline (reference sequence). V dropped 0 bases and J dropped 8 bases, with 10 bases sitting between them. CDR3 residues: CAWSVGTGEKLFF. In DNA, the CDR3 is TGTGCCTGGAGTGTGGGCACGGGGGAAAAACTGTTTTTT.

This sequence joins TRBV5-1 and TRBJ2-7, with 7 bases matching TRBD1. The CDR3 spans 14 residues. The junction had 4 bases not matched to a gene; V was cut back by 1 base and J by 3 bases. Per the germline V gene, CDR1 is SGHRS and CDR2 is YFSETQ. DNA for the CDR3: TGCGCCAGCAGCTTGTCGACAGGGATCTACGAGCAGTACTTC. Translated, it gives CASSLSTGIYEQYF.